This TCR beta chain was sequenced in a study of radiotherapy plus CTLA-4 blockade in lung cancer (dated by TCRdb to 2016 to 2019). At the level of the whole study: Among enrolled patients, under 20% had an objective response and approximately 30% reached disease control. The investigation overall reported the following: The strongest predictors of response were reported to be early dynamic shifts in blood T cell clones along with a rise in serum interferon-beta following radiation. After treatment with radiotherapy and ipilimumab, TCR clones that originated in tumors expanded in peripheral blood.

As concerns this clone: The antigen it recognizes is unknown. No per-base quality is available; no much larger clone lies one base away.

As encoded in the germline V gene, CDR1 is SGHDN while CDR2 is FVKESK. Its CDR3 holds 13 amino acids, cysteine through phenylalanine. Only the CDR3 DNA stays, 39 bases, in frame from base 1. V is clipped by 3 bases and J by 8 bases, and the sequence between their germline boundaries is 11 bases long. Libraries were made using the immunoSEQ multiplex PCR assay. This immuneACCESS table, as held by TCRdb, lists in-frame sequences with V and J called but not all clones. Of the missing ones, under half trace to an unresolved V gene in checked studies; the others have no known cause. The sample table shows 75,000 to 95,000 clones, and approximately 75% are seen once. The biggest ten clones account for over 12% of the sample. Focal radiation therapy combined with CTLA-4 blockade (ipilimumab) was tested in patients with chemo-refractory metastatic non-small-cell lung cancer.

The sequencing used peripheral blood, collected from a patient treated with radiotherapy plus ipilimumab. This TCR came from a human donor with non-small cell lung cancer that progressed on radiotherapy plus ipilimumab. The sequence links TRBV14 to TRBJ2-1, with the D gene call left open. CDR3 reads: CASSHIPSHEQFF. The sequenced DNA is TGTGCCAGCAGCCATATCCCCAGCCATGAGCAGTTCTTC.